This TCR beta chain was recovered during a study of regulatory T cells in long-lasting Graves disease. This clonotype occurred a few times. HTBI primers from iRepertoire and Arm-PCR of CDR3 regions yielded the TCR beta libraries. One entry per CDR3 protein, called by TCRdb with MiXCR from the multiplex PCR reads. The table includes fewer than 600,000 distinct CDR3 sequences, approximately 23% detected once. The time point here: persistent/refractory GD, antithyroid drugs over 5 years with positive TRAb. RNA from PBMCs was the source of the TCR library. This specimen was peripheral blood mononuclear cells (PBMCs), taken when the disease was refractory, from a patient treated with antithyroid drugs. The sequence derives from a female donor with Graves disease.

CDR3 in amino acids: CASSPLNGELFF. CDR3 nucleotides: TGTGCCAGCAGCCCCTTAAACGGGGAGCTGTTTTTT. This rearrangement joins TRBV7-9 to TRBJ2-2; D not resolved. Trimming cost V 5 bases and J 7 bases, with 8 bases left between them. This CDR3 has 12 residues. In germline, CDR1 is SEHNR, CDR2 FQNEAQ (reference sequence).